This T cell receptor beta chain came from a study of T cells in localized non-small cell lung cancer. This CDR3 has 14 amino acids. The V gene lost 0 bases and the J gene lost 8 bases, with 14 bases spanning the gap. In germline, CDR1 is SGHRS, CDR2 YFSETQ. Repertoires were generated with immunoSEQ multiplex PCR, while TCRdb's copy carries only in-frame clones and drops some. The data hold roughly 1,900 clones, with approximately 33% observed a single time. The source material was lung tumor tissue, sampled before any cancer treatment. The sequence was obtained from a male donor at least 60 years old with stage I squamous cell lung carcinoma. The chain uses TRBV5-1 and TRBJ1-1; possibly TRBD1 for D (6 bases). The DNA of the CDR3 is TGCGCCAGCAGCTTGGTGTCAGGGGCGTGGGAAGCTTTCTTT. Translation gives CASSLVSGAWEAFF.